This is a list of T cell receptor beta chains from one sample in a study of identical twins. TCRdb re-analysed the 5' RACE reads in MiXCR, keeping a single row per CDR3 protein. Altogether hundreds of thousands of distinct CDR3 sequences are present, about 20% being singletons, with the ten largest covering 13%. These same data were also listed under a study on T cells expressing NK-cell markers.

Specimen: PBMCs. These receptors all come from a woman under 30 in good health. The CDR3 runs from the conserved cysteine through the conserved F or W. The D gene is left open where the match is weak. The size of a clone is reported for some rows only, either as once, few or many, or as a class for expanded clones.

V gene,J gene,D gene,clone size,CDR3 protein,CDR3 DNA
TRBV12-3/TRBV12-4,TRBJ2-5,TRBD1,-,CASSTGGGETQYF,TGTGCCAGCAGCACAGGGGGCGGGGAGACCCAGTACTTC
TRBV29-1,TRBJ1-1,TRBD1,-,CSGYTQGASEAFF,TGCAGCGGCTATACGCAGGGGGCGTCTGAAGCTTTCTTT
TRBV6-1,TRBJ1-2,TRBD1,many,CASSPDRGYGYTF,TGTGCCAGCAGCCCGGACAGGGGCTATGGCTACACCTTC
TRBV6-5,TRBJ2-7,TRBD2,few,CASSYSSRAGSSYEQYF,TGTGCCAGCAGCTACTCCAGTCGAGCGGGGAGCTCCTACGAGCAGTACTTC
TRBV20-1,TRBJ1-5,-,-,CSARVEHGNNQPHHF,TGCAGTGCTAGAGTTGAGCACGGAAACAATCAGCCCCATCATTTT
TRBV10-3,TRBJ2-1,-,-,CAISEVNIGANEQFF,TGTGCCATCAGTGAGGTCAACATCGGGGCCAATGAGCAGTTCTTC
TRBV20-1,TRBJ2-1,TRBD2,few,CSAWHGGRGYNEQFF,TGCAGTGCTTGGCATGGCGGGAGAGGCTACAATGAGCAGTTCTTC
TRBV6-6,TRBJ1-2,-,few,CASMLGDGGYTF,TGTGCCAGCATGTTAGGGGACGGGGGCTACACCTTC
TRBV12-3/TRBV12-4,TRBJ2-1,TRBD2,-,CASSPASGLNNEQFF,TGTGCCAGCAGTCCCGCTAGCGGGTTGAACAATGAGCAGTTCTTC
TRBV5-1,TRBJ2-5,-,few,CASFDPGAQETQYF,TGCGCCAGCTTTGACCCCGGGGCCCAAGAGACCCAGTACTTC
TRBV10-2,TRBJ1-6,-,-,CASSDPRGGRSSPLHF,TGCGCCAGCAGTGACCCCCGTGGGGGGAGAAGTTCACCCCTCCACTTT
TRBV12-3/TRBV12-4,TRBJ2-2,-,few,CASLEENTGELFF,TGTGCCAGCCTAGAGGAGAACACCGGGGAGCTGTTTTTT
TRBV7-6,TRBJ2-1,TRBD2,-,CASSFSGGHKAYNEQFF,TGTGCCAGCAGCTTTAGCGGGGGTCATAAGGCCTACAATGAGCAGTTCTTC
TRBV12-3/TRBV12-4,TRBJ2-2,-,few,CASSLKRSGELFF,TGTGCCAGCAGTTTGAAGCGATCCGGGGAGCTGTTTTTT
TRBV4-1,TRBJ2-7,-,-,CASSEGGAANYEQYF,TGCGCCAGCAGCGAAGGAGGAGCGGCGAACTACGAGCAGTACTTC
TRBV27,TRBJ1-5,-,many,CASSLFADYQPQHF,TGTGCCAGCAGTTTGTTCGCGGATTATCAGCCCCAGCATTTT
TRBV6-2/TRBV6-3,TRBJ2-5,-,-,CATGEDLPKTQYF,TGTGCCACCGGGGAGGATTTACCCAAGACCCAGTACTTC
TRBV10-3,TRBJ1-4,-,-,CAISEAATNEKLFF,TGTGCCATCAGTGAGGCTGCAACTAATGAAAAACTGTTTTTT
TRBV7-9,TRBJ2-1,-,-,CDQNEQFF,TGTGACCAAAATGAGCAGTTCTTC
TRBV7-9,TRBJ1-1,-,few,CASGGRNTEAFF,TGTGCCAGTGGGGGTCGGAACACTGAAGCTTTCTTT
TRBV6-2/TRBV6-3,TRBJ2-1,-,-,CASRKDRRTYNEQFF,TGTGCCAGCAGAAAGGACAGAAGGACCTACAATGAGCAGTTCTTC
TRBV27,TRBJ1-6,TRBD1,-,CASRQGSSYNSPLHF,TGTGCCAGTCGACAGGGGAGCTCCTATAATTCACCCCTCCACTTT
TRBV7-2,TRBJ2-1,TRBD1,few,CAIIPGGRTNEQFF,TGTGCCATCATACCAGGGGGTCGGACCAATGAGCAGTTCTTC
TRBV18,TRBJ1-4,-,-,CASSAGATNEKLFF,TGTGCCAGCTCGGCAGGGGCAACTAATGAAAAACTGTTTTTT
TRBV30,TRBJ2-7,TRBD2,few,CAWSISASGSREQYF,TGTGCCTGGAGTATTTCGGCTAGCGGGAGTCGCGAGCAGTACTTC
TRBV5-6,TRBJ2-7,TRBD1,-,CASSFQGADYEQYF,TGTGCCAGCAGCTTCCAGGGGGCGGACTACGAGCAGTACTTC
TRBV30,TRBJ1-1,-,-,CAWSTRGEAFF,TGTGCCTGGAGTACTCGGGGGGAAGCTTTCTTT
TRBV10-2,TRBJ2-1,TRBD2,few,CASGLSGGQGEQFF,TGCGCCAGCGGGCTCTCGGGGGGGCAGGGTGAGCAGTTCTTC
TRBV6-5,TRBJ2-5,-,few,CASSFSAETQYF,TGTGCCAGCAGTTTCAGCGCGGAGACCCAGTACTTC
TRBV25-1,TRBJ1-2,-,-,CASSVGRIGYTF,TGTGCCAGCAGTGTTGGGCGGATAGGCTACACCTTC
TRBV20-1,TRBJ2-3,-,-,CSASLGGPSTDTQYF,TGCAGTGCTAGCCTTGGCGGGCCAAGCACAGATACGCAGTATTTT
TRBV28,TRBJ1-2,-,-,CASSLRRKDGYTF,TGTGCCAGCAGTTTGCGGCGAAAGGATGGCTACACCTTC
TRBV20-1,TRBJ2-3,TRBD2,few,CSAQGLAGRSTDTQYF,TGCAGTGCGCAAGGACTAGCGGGGCGAAGCACAGATACGCAGTATTTT
TRBV6-2/TRBV6-3,TRBJ1-5,-,-,CASRRLPGDGQPQHF,TGTGCCAGCAGACGCCTTCCGGGGGATGGACAGCCCCAGCATTTT
TRBV7-2,TRBJ2-1,-,-,CASSLDAGLNEQFF,TGTGCCAGCAGCTTAGATGCGGGACTCAATGAGCAGTTCTTC
TRBV10-3,TRBJ1-2,-,-,CAISESRDRRGVYGYTF,TGTGCCATCAGTGAGTCGAGGGATCGTAGGGGAGTCTATGGCTACACCTTC
TRBV5-1,TRBJ2-5,TRBD2,-,CASSGLAGRQETQYF,TGCGCCAGCAGCGGACTAGCGGGGCGGCAAGAGACCCAGTACTTC
TRBV10-3,TRBJ1-6,-,-,CAISEKNPGSPLHF,TGTGCCATCAGTGAAAAGAACCCGGGGTCACCCCTCCACTTT
TRBV9,TRBJ1-3,-,many,CASSVRGSGNTIYF,TGTGCCAGCAGCGTCAGGGGATCTGGAAACACCATATATTTT
TRBV7-2,TRBJ2-5,TRBD2,few,CASSLDGLAKETQYF,TGTGCCAGCAGCTTAGATGGACTAGCTAAGGAGACCCAGTACTTC
TRBV29-1,TRBJ2-5,-,few,CSVDGGPGETQYF,TGCAGCGTTGATGGGGGGCCAGGAGAGACCCAGTACTTC
TRBV12-3/TRBV12-4,TRBJ2-1,TRBD2,-,CASRRLARGDEQFF,TGTGCCAGCAGGAGACTAGCCCGAGGCGACGAGCAGTTCTTC
TRBV5-1,TRBJ2-7,-,-,CASSLATEGYEQYF,TGCGCCAGCAGCTTGGCCACGGAGGGCTACGAGCAGTACTTC
TRBV15,TRBJ2-1,-,many,CATSRDNEQFF,TGTGCCACCAGCAGAGACAATGAGCAGTTCTTC
TRBV6-1,TRBJ2-3,TRBD2,-,CASSLTSGASTDTQYF,TGTGCCAGCAGTCTCACTAGCGGGGCTTCCACAGATACGCAGTATTTT
TRBV10-3,TRBJ2-1,-,few,CAIKGDEQFF,TGTGCCATCAAGGGGGATGAGCAGTTCTTC
TRBV9,TRBJ1-1,-,few,CASSQGLREYTEAFF,TGTGCCAGCAGCCAAGGTTTAAGGGAATACACTGAAGCTTTCTTT
TRBV7-6,TRBJ2-3,-,-,CASSMPQADTQYF,TGTGCCAGCAGCATGCCCCAAGCAGATACGCAGTATTTT
TRBV20-1,TRBJ1-2,-,few,CSAQTENYGYTF,TGCAGTGCCCAAACGGAAAACTATGGCTACACCTTC
TRBV5-1,TRBJ2-5,-,many,CASSSERETQYF,TGTGCCAGCAGTTCGGAGAGAGAGACCCAGTACTTC
TRBV12-3/TRBV12-4,TRBJ2-5,TRBD2,-,CASSKLAGGDQETQYF,TGTGCCAGCAGTAAACTAGCGGGGGGAGACCAAGAGACCCAGTACTTC